These 30 T cell receptor beta chains originate from one sample sequenced in a study of shared clonotypes between healthy human individuals. In the naive CD8 group, cells lacked CD45RO and were positively selected for CCR7, so terminally differentiated effector memory CD45RA+ cells were left out. Only in-frame clones appear in the TCRdb table, and some are missing; sequencing was by immunoSEQ multiplex PCR. Of some 2.1 million clones detected, just under 95% appear once; the ten largest clones hold about 1.7%. The specimen was naive CD8+ T cells from PBMCs. The receptors originated from a man aged 18 to 29 in good health. Some clones in this sample may be carry-over from other donors' samples.

Regarding this clone: Additional DNA sequences in this sample encode the identical CDR3. The chain is built from TRBV6-5 and TRBJ1-2; a weak D match, TRBD1 (5 bases). V gave up 0 bases and J gave up 3 bases, with 8 bases separating them. From germline, CDR1 is MNHEY and CDR2 SVGAGI. The CDR3 spans 14 residues. Here the CDR3 reads CASSYSGGDYGYTF. CDR3 nucleotide sequence: TGTGCCAGCAGTTACTCGGGGGGGGACTATGGCTACACCTTC.

The chain has TRBV7-9 and TRBJ2-7; TRBD1 might be the D (6 bases). V lost 3 bases to trimming and J lost 3 bases, with 12 bases between them. Germline CDR1 and CDR2: SEHNR and FQNEAQ (reference sequence). CDR3 size: 14 residues. CDR3 bases: TGTGCCAGCAGCTTTGGGGGCCCAAGCTACGAGCAGTACTTC. This translates into CASSFGGPSYEQYF.

This clone was picked up one time. The V call is TRBV16, the J call TRBJ1-2; D unresolved. V was shortened by 0 bases and J by 1 base, with 9 bases between the two germline ends. CDR1 and CDR2 from the germline V gene are KGHSY and FQNENV. The CDR3 totals 15 residues. The CDR3, as DNA: TGTGCCAGCAGCCAATCTAACAGCGATAACTATGGCTACACCTTC. Amino acids: CASSQSNSDNYGYTF.

The V and J genes are TRBV19 and TRBJ2-7; tentatively, D is TRBD1 or TRBD2 (5 bases each). Germline V gene lookup returns CDR1 LNHDA and CDR2 SQIVND (reference sequence). Deletions cut 2 bases from V and 3 bases from J, with 23 bases between. CDR3 length equals 18 residues. The CDR3 DNA sequence: TGTGCCAGTAGTATAACCGGCCCCCGTGGGGGAATGATCTACGAGCAGTACTTC. This sequence encodes CASSITGPRGGMIYEQYF.

The DNA of the CDR3 is TGTGCCACCCAGTGGGTAGCGGGAGTATCGGCCGAGCAGTACTTC. Protein product: CATQWVAGVSAEQYF. The chain combines TRBV19 with TRBJ2-7, with 9 bases that match TRBD2. CDR3 length equals 15 residues. Germline trimming cut 10 bases from V and 6 bases from J; bases unmatched to any gene: 16. Germline V lookup: CDR1 LNHDA, CDR2 SQIVND (reference sequence).

V gene TRBV7-9 combines with J gene TRBJ2-3; D possibly matches TRBD1 or TRBD2 (6 bases each). This CDR3 spans 16 amino acids. Germline V lookup: CDR1 SEHNR, CDR2 FQNEAQ (reference sequence). V was trimmed by 5 bases and J by 3 bases, leaving 18 bases between them. The CDR3 nucleotides are TGTGCCAGCAGCGCTCGTGAGGGGGAGGTTACAGATACGCAGTATTTT. This gives the protein CASSAREGEVTDTQYF.

The chain joins TRBV7-9 to TRBJ1-2, with D possibly TRBD1 on 6 matching bases. Trimming shortened V by 5 bases and J by 4 bases, and 14 bases separated the two germline ends. The CDR3 covers 14 residues. Germline V gene sequence: CDR1 SEHNR, CDR2 FQNEAQ (reference sequence). The CDR3 reads CASSRTGQTYGYTF. The CDR3 region has the DNA TGTGCCAGCAGCCGAACCGGACAGACCTATGGCTACACCTTC.

The V and J genes are TRBV10-1 and TRBJ2-7; D remains ambiguous. Per the germline V gene, CDR1 is WNHNN and CDR2 is SYGVQD (reference sequence). This CDR3 has 14 residues. V dropped 2 bases and J dropped 7 bases, with 15 bases sitting between them. The DNA of the CDR3 is TGCGCCAGCAGTGAGGGGTCCGAATATAAGGAGCAGTACTTC. It translates to CASSEGSEYKEQYF.

V gene TRBV4-2 combines with J gene TRBJ2-2, with D uncertain. V was shortened by 0 bases and J by 7 bases, with 9 bases between the two germline ends. This CDR3 is built from 14 residues. Germline CDR1 reads LGHNA; CDR2 reads YNFKEQ. DNA of the CDR3: TGTGCCAGCAGCCAAGATCGAATGGTCGGGGAGCTGTTTTTT. Translation: CASSQDRMVGELFF.

In regard to this clone: One end of the junction fails to match germline, which may point to a read error. This chain links TRBV14 with TRBJ2-7; either TRBD1 or TRBD2 may fit D (5 bases each). Germline V gene lookup returns CDR1 SGHDN and CDR2 FVKESK. The CDR3 spans 13 residues. The CDR3 loop is CASSQDRGGSYNF. CDR3 nucleotides: TGTGCCAGCAGCCAAGATCGGGGCGGGTCGTATAACTTC.

The V call is TRBV19, the J call TRBJ2-3; TRBD1 aligns across 11 bases. Germline V lookup: CDR1 LNHDA, CDR2 SQIVND (reference sequence). This CDR3 is 15 amino acids long. Trimming took 10 bases from V and 4 from J; bases not matched to a gene: 10. The CDR3 loop is CATKTGQGVADTQYF. The CDR3 region has the DNA TGTGCCACCAAGACGGGACAGGGGGTTGCAGATACGCAGTATTTT.

The rearrangement joins TRBV15 to TRBJ1-1, with D hard to call. Deletions cut 1 base from V and 8 bases from J, with 17 bases between. Germline values: CDR1 LNHNV, CDR2 YYDKDF (reference sequence). The CDR3 is 15 amino acids. The CDR3 bases are TGTGCCACCAGCAGAGGTCCGGGAAACGCTGTAGAAGCTTTCTTT. It encodes CATSRGPGNAVEAFF.

The rearrangement uses TRBV19 and TRBJ2-7; no definite D call. The CDR3 totals 13 residues. The germline gives CDR1 LNHDA, CDR2 SQIVND (reference sequence). The V gene lost 4 bases and the J gene lost 4 bases, with 11 bases spanning the gap. The CDR3 region is CASSTALGYEQYF. The DNA for the CDR3 is TGTGCCAGTAGTACGGCCCTCGGTTACGAGCAGTACTTC.

Remarks on this clone: Other DNA sequences of this sample code for an identical CDR3. The rearrangement uses TRBV9 and TRBJ1-2, with 7 bases fitting TRBD1. CDR3 size: 14 residues. V shed 0 bases and J 4 bases; nucleotides not matched to a gene: 3. Germline loops: CDR1 SGDLS, CDR2 YYNGEE. CDR3 protein: CASSVGAGGYGYTF. In DNA, the CDR3 is TGTGCCAGCAGCGTAGGGGCAGGGGGCTATGGCTACACCTTC.

The chain links TRBV28 to TRBJ2-5; D unresolved. V lost 4 bases to trimming and J lost 4 bases, with 19 bases between them. In germline, CDR1 is MDHEN, CDR2 SYDVKM. The CDR3 has 16 residues. The CDR3 region has the DNA TGTGCCAGCAGTTCCCGGGTTGCCTTTCAAGGAGAGACCCAGTACTTC. Residues: CASSSRVAFQGETQYF. Supplemented by reference TRBV28 and TRBJ2-5, the full variable domain reads DVKVTQSSRYLVKRTGEKVFLECVQDMDHENMFWYRQDPGLGLRLIYFSYDVKMKEKGDIPEGYSVSREKKERFSLILESASTNQTSMYLCASSSRVAFQGETQYFGPGTRLLVL.

The chain joins TRBV30 to TRBJ2-7; 10 bases agree with TRBD1. Looked up from germline, CDR1 is GTSNPN and CDR2 is SVGIG (reference sequence). V dropped 2 bases and J dropped 6; count of bases not matched to a gene: 7. The CDR3 is 14 amino acids. The CDR3 DNA follows: TGTGCCTGGAGTACCCGGGACAGGGGCCTCGAGCAGTACTTC. It encodes CAWSTRDRGLEQYF.

A remark on this clone: Additional DNA sequences in this sample encode the identical CDR3. The CDR3, as DNA: TGTGCCAGCAGTTTATGGGGTAGACCAAACACCGGGGAGCTGTTTTTT. This sequence encodes CASSLWGRPNTGELFF. V gene TRBV28 combines with J gene TRBJ2-2; D remains unclear. The CDR3 is made up of 16 amino acids. Trimming took 0 bases from V and 2 from J, leaving 10 bases between them. Germline V gene sequence: CDR1 MDHEN, CDR2 SYDVKM.

This sequence joins TRBV6-1 and TRBJ2-4; tentative D call: TRBD2 (6 bases). Per germline, CDR1 MNHNS and CDR2 SASEGT. The CDR3 totals 16 residues. Trimming left V 1 base short and J 6 bases short, with 16 bases between. The CDR3 nucleotides read TGTGCCAGCAGTGAAGTCATGCGGGGTTGGACAAACATTCAGTACTTC. Protein: CASSEVMRGWTNIQYF.

The chain recombines TRBV7-9 with TRBJ2-7, with 8 bases that match TRBD1. V lost 2 bases, J lost 5 bases, and 8 bases stayed unmatched. Per germline, CDR1 SEHNR and CDR2 FQNEAQ (reference sequence). This CDR3 region has 15 residues. The DNA for the CDR3 is TGTGCCAGCAGCTTAACTGGACAGGGCCGCAACGAGCAGTACTTC. Protein: CASSLTGQGRNEQYF.

The rearrangement joins TRBV21-1 to TRBJ2-7; TRBD1 is taken as the D call from the table, unchecked against the DNA. TRBV21-1 is assigned pseudogene status. This CDR3 spans 18 amino acids. The CDR3 coding sequence is TGTGCCAGCACGAAAACCCCGCGGAGACAGGTTGGCCCCTACGAGCAGTACTTC. Its translation: CASTKTPRRQVGPYEQYF.

The CDR3 reads CASGQELWWETQYF. CDR3 nucleotides: TGTGCCAGCGGCCAGGAGCTGTGGTGGGAGACCCAGTACTTC. The rearrangement links TRBV7-8 to TRBJ2-5, with no clear D. The CDR3 runs to 14 residues. The V end was cut by 8 bases, the J end by 5 bases, with 18 bases between. Germline values: CDR1 SGHVS, CDR2 FQNEAQ. Filled out from reference TRBV7-8 and TRBJ2-5, the complete variable domain reads GAGVSQSPRYKVAKRGQDVALRCDPISGHVSLFWYQQALGQGPEFLTYFQNEAQLDKSGLPSDRFFAERPEGSVSTLKIQRTQQEDSAVYLCASGQELWWETQYFGPGTRLLVL.

This sequence joins TRBV27 and TRBJ2-7, with D possibly being TRBD1 (6 bases). This CDR3 has 16 amino acids. V lost 1 base and J lost 0, with 13 bases in between. CDR1 is MNHEY and CDR2 is SMNVEV in the germline V gene (reference sequence). CDR3 sequence: CASSLFWGQGSYEQYF. The DNA of the CDR3 is TGTGCCAGCAGTTTATTCTGGGGGCAGGGCTCCTACGAGCAGTACTTC.

This clone has only one observation. CDR3 in amino acids: CASSYRGEVNYEQYF. CDR3 DNA sequence: TGTGCCAGCAGTTACAGGGGGGAGGTCAACTACGAGCAGTACTTC. The chain carries TRBV6-6 and TRBJ2-7; the D call may be TRBD1 or TRBD2 (6 bases each). Trimming left V 2 bases short and J 3 bases short, with 14 bases between. The germline V gene encodes CDR1 MNHNY and CDR2 SVGAGI (reference sequence). There are 15 residues in the CDR3.

J is TRBJ2-1 and V is TRBV9, with 8 bases fitting TRBD1. The J segment lost 5 bases and the V segment lost 2 bases, leaving 12 bases of the junction unmatched. The CDR3 has 17 amino acids. Per germline, CDR1 SGDLS and CDR2 YYNGEE. The CDR3 nucleotides are TGTGCCAGCAGCGTTTTTACGGGGCAGGGGGCTGACAATGAGCAGTTCTTC. The encoded protein is CASSVFTGQGADNEQFF.

V usage is TRBV28 and J usage is TRBJ2-7; perhaps TRBD2 as D (6 bases). The length of the CDR3 is 14 residues. The V gene lost 6 bases and the J gene lost 0 bases, with 12 bases spanning the gap. Per the germline V gene, CDR1 is MDHEN and CDR2 is SYDVKM. The DNA of the CDR3 is TGTGCCAGCAGCATAGCGGCCAGCTCCTACGAGCAGTACTTC. Translated: CASSIAASSYEQYF.

The chain uses TRBV14 and TRBJ2-7; TRBD2 matches 7 bases. This CDR3 spans 14 amino acids. Losses at the gene ends were 4 bases for V and 3 bases for J; bases not matched to a gene: 6. CDR1 SGHDN and CDR2 FVKESK come from the germline V gene. The CDR3 region has the DNA TGTGCCAGCAGCCCCTATAGCGGGTTCTACGAGCAGTACTTC. This codes for CASSPYSGFYEQYF.

J is TRBJ2-7 and V is TRBV2; 11 nucleotides agree with TRBD2. The CDR3 has 18 residues. V dropped 2 bases and J dropped 1; count of bases not matched to a gene: 10. The V gene's germline CDR1 is SNHLY and CDR2 FYNNEI. CDR3 amino acids: CASSESLLIAGGSYEQYF. The CDR3 coding sequence is TGTGCCAGCAGTGAAAGCCTCCTAATAGCGGGGGGGTCCTACGAGCAGTACTTC.

The rearrangement joins TRBV28 to TRBJ1-1; D gene ambiguous. The CDR3 has 14 amino acids. Germline V gene lookup returns CDR1 MDHEN and CDR2 SYDVKM. Trimming shortened V by 5 bases and J by 3 bases, and 13 bases separated the two germline ends. CDR3 residues: CASSPNPEDTEAFF. The CDR3 region has the DNA TGTGCCAGCAGTCCGAACCCAGAAGACACTGAAGCTTTCTTT.

The V and J genes are TRBV27 and TRBJ1-5, with D maybe TRBD1 (5 bases). Looked up from germline, CDR1 is MNHEY and CDR2 is SMNVEV (reference sequence). V was pared by 7 bases and J by 4 bases, with 14 bases between. This CDR3 is 14 amino acids long. The CDR3 sequence is CASTPGFGNQPQHF. CDR3 nucleotide sequence: TGTGCCAGCACCCCAGGGTTCGGGAATCAGCCCCAGCATTTT.

The rearrangement links TRBV6-6 to TRBJ1-4, with D hard to call. This CDR3 contains 11 residues. Germline CDR1 reads MNHNY; CDR2 reads SVGAGI (reference sequence). V dropped 7 bases and J dropped 7 bases, with 7 bases sitting between them. DNA of the CDR3: TGTGCCAGCACCGACGTTGAAAAACTGTTTTTT. Protein product: CASTDVEKLFF.